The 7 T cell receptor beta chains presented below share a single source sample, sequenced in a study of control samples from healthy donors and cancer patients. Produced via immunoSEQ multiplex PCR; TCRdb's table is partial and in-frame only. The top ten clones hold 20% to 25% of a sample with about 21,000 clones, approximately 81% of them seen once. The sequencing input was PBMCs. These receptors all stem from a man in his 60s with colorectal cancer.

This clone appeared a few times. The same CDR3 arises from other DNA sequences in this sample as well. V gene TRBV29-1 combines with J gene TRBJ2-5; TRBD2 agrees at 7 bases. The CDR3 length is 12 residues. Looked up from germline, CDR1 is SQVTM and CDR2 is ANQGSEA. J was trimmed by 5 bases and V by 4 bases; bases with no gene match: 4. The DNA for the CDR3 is TGCAGCGTTGTGGTTAGCGGGGAGACCCAGTACTTC. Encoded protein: CSVVVSGETQYF.

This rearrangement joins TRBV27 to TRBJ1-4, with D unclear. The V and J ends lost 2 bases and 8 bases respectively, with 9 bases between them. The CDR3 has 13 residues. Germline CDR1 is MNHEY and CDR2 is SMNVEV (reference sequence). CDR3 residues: CASSLRPGEKLFF. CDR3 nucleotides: TGTGCCAGCAGTTTACGCCCCGGAGAAAAACTGTTTTTT.

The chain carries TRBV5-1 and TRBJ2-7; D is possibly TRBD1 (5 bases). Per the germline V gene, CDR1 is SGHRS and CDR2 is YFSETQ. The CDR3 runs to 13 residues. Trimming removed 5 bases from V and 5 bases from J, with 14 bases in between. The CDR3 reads CASRAGIRDEQYV. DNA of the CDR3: TGCGCCAGCAGGGCAGGGATCAGGGACGAGCAGTACGTC.

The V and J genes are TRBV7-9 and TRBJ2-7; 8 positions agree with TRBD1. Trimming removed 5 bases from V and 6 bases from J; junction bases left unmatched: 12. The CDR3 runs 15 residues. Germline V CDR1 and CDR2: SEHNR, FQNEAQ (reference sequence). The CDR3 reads CASSPNRGQATEQYV. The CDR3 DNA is TGTGCCAGCAGCCCCAATCGGGGACAGGCAACCGAGCAGTACGTC.

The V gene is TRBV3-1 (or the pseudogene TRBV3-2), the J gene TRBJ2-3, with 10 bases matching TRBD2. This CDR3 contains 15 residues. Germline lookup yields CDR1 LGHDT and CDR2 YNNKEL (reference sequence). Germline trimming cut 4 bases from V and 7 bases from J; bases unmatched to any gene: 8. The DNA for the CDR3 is TGTGCCAGCAGCCTGACCGGGACTAGCGACTATACGCAGTATTTT. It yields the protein CASSLTGTSDYTQYF.

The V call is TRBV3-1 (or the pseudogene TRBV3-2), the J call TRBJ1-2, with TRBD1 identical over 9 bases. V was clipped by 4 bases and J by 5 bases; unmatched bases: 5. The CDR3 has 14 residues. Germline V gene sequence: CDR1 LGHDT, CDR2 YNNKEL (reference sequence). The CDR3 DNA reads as TGTGCCAGCAGCCTAGGGACAGGGAGGTATGGCTACACCTTC. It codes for CASSLGTGRYGYTF.

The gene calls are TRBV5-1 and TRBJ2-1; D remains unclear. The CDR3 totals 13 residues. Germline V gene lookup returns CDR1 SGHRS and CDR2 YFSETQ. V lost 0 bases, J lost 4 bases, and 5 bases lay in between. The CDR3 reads CASSLGGYNEQFF. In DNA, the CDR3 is TGCGCCAGCAGCTTGGGAGGATACAATGAGCAGTTCTTC. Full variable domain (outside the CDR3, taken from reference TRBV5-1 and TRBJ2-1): KAGVTQTPRYLIKTRGQQVTLSCSPISGHRSVSWYQQTPGQGLQFLFEYFSETQRNKGNFPGRFSGRQFSNSRSEMNVSTLELGDSALYLCASSLGGYNEQFFGPGTRLTVL.